This T cell receptor beta chain was obtained from a study of CD8 T cells in ankylosing spondylitis. Using its own MiXCR run on the 5' RACE reads, TCRdb lists one record per CDR3 protein. The sample lists 450,000 to 550,000 distinct CDR3 sequences; less than 6% were seen once. The CDR3 contains 14 residues. This clonotype was seen ten or more times. The antigen remains undetermined. General study points: There was a TCR beta motif, made of eight highly homologous variants, that appeared characteristic of ankylosing spondylitis blood.

Sequencing input: blood, either unsorted or a sorted T cell fraction (not recorded which). The sequence was collected from a male donor with ankylosing spondylitis. V is TRBV12-3 or TRBV12-4 and J is TRBJ2-3; TRBD2 aligns across 7 bases. The CDR3 nucleotides read TGTGCGGCCGGGGGGAGGTCTGGAACGGATACGCAGTATTTT. Encoded protein: CAAGGRSGTDTQYF.